The rows below give T cell receptor beta chains drawn from one sample of a study of blood T cell repertoires in COVID-19. TCRdb's table, derived via immunoSEQ multiplex PCR, lists solely in-frame clones and lacks some. The sample consists of approximately 290,000 clones, more than 85% of them appearing once. The specimen sequenced was peripheral blood. These receptors were taken from a young man with acute or convalescent COVID-19. Both conserved end residues are part of each CDR3. The D gene is left open where the match is weak. Clone size is not always given. Where it is, it says once, few, many or a class for expanded clones.

15,TRBD1,TRBV6-1,-,TRBJ1-2,CASSERTGTHYGYTF,TGTGCCAGCAGTGAGAGGACAGGGACGCACTATGGCTACACCTTC
13,TRBD2,TRBV28,-,TRBJ2-1,CASSQGREPEQFF,TGTGCCAGCAGTCAAGGGAGGGAACCTGAGCAGTTCTTC
13,-,TRBV11-2,-,TRBJ1-2,CASSRSEAHGYTF,TGTGCCAGCAGCCGATCGGAGGCTCATGGCTACACCTTC
13,-,TRBV18,-,TRBJ1-1,CASSQTGNTEAFF,TGTGCCAGCTCACAAACAGGGAACACTGAAGCTTTCTTT
16,TRBD2,TRBV9,-,TRBJ2-3,CASSAGLAGQWNTQYF,TGTGCCAGCAGCGCCGGACTAGCGGGACAGTGGAATACGCAGTATTTT
15,-,TRBV3-1/TRBV3-2,-,TRBJ1-6,CASSLRGGRGSPLHF,TGTGCCAGCAGCCTTCGGGGGGGGAGGGGATCACCCCTCCACTTT
12,-,TRBV4-2,-,TRBJ1-1,CASSQEGPEAFF,TGTGCCAGCAGCCAGGAGGGGCCTGAAGCTTTCTTT
14,TRBD2,TRBV6-5,-,TRBJ2-1,CASSRPGLVTEQFF,TGTGCCAGCAGTCGCCCGGGACTAGTGACTGAGCAGTTCTTC
14,-,TRBV27,-,TRBJ2-5,CASSSLGSGETQYF,TGTGCCAGCAGCAGTTTGGGGAGTGGGGAGACCCAGTACTTC
19,TRBD1,TRBV14,-,TRBJ1-3,CASSQRTGTGYFTGNTIYF,TGTGCCAGCAGCCAACGAACCGGGACAGGGTATTTTACTGGAAACACCATATATTTT
15,-,TRBV6-5,once,TRBJ2-2,CASSYDTANTGELFF,TGTGCCAGCAGTTATGACACAGCGAACACCGGGGAGCTGTTTTTT
14,-,TRBV18,-,TRBJ1-1,CASSPAGQRKEAFF,TGTGCCAGCTCACCCGCCGGACAGAGAAAGGAAGCTTTCTTT
13,TRBD2,TRBV5-1,once,TRBJ2-5,CASSNGGQETQYF,TGCGCCAGCAGCAACGGGGGGCAAGAGACCCAGTACTTC
15,TRBD2,TRBV30,-,TRBJ2-3,CAWRTPSGGGNTQYF,TGTGCCTGGAGGACCCCGAGCGGGGGGGGCAATACGCAGTATTTT
15,TRBD1,TRBV14,once,TRBJ2-7,CASSIPGQGSYEQYF,TGTGCCAGCAGCATACCGGGACAGGGATCCTACGAGCAGTACTTC
16,-,TRBV3-1/TRBV3-2,-,TRBJ1-2,CASSQPGLGGNYGYTF,TGTGCCAGCAGCCAACCTGGCCTGGGGGGGAACTATGGCTACACCTTC
14,-,TRBV6-5,-,TRBJ1-3,CASSYRGAGNTIYF,TGTGCCAGCAGTTACCGGGGTGCTGGAAACACCATATATTTT
15,TRBD1,TRBV19,-,TRBJ2-7,CASSGSDRGAYEQYF,TGTGCCAGTAGTGGGTCGGACAGGGGGGCCTACGAGCAGTACTTC
14,-,TRBV11-2,-,TRBJ2-5,CASSLLPGKETQYF,TGTGCCAGCAGCTTATTGCCGGGAAAAGAGACCCAGTACTTC
15,TRBD1,TRBV7-2,-,TRBJ1-2,CASRPAAGQNYGYTF,TGTGCCAGCAGGCCTGCCGCGGGACAGAACTATGGCTACACCTTC
15,-,TRBV6-1,-,TRBJ1-2,CASSDLGRTYGGYTF,TGTGCCAGCAGTGATTTAGGACGGACATATGGGGGCTACACCTTC
14,-,TRBV18,-,TRBJ1-1,CASSPRQGNGEAFF,TGTGCCAGCTCACCACGGCAGGGGAACGGGGAAGCTTTCTTT
14,TRBD1,TRBV9,-,TRBJ1-2,CASSRPTGGGGYTF,TGTGCCAGCAGCCGACCCACAGGGGGTGGGGGCTACACCTTC
15,TRBD2,TRBV7-8,-,TRBJ2-5,CASRQSSSGSLTQYF,TGTGCCAGCAGACAATCCTCTAGCGGGAGTTTGACCCAGTACTTC
16,TRBD2,TRBV11-2,once,TRBJ2-1,CASSLVASGNYNEQFF,TGTGCCAGCAGCTTAGTGGCTAGCGGGAACTACAATGAGCAGTTCTTC
13,-,TRBV10-3,once,TRBJ1-5,CAIGAGDSQPQHF,TGTGCCATCGGGGCAGGGGATTCCCAGCCCCAGCATTTT
13,-,TRBV6-4,-,TRBJ1-2,CASRRSITSGYTF,TGTGCCAGCAGGAGGAGCATAACGTCTGGCTACACCTTC
13,-,TRBV2,-,TRBJ2-1,CASSLQAGNEQFF,TGTGCCAGCAGTCTGCAGGCTGGAAATGAGCAGTTCTTC
13,-,TRBV27,-,TRBJ1-2,CASSNRYKDGYTF,TGTGCCAGCAGCAACAGATATAAGGATGGCTACACCTTC
15,TRBD2,TRBV11-3,-,TRBJ2-1,CASSLAGGNYNEQFF,TGTGCCAGCAGTCTAGCGGGAGGGAATTACAATGAGCAGTTCTTC
14,-,TRBV2,few,TRBJ2-2,CASREGLRTGELFF,TGTGCCAGCAGGGAGGGACTTCGGACCGGGGAGCTGTTTTTT
16,TRBD1,TRBV6-1,-,TRBJ2-1,CASSGRQGKVSNEQFF,TGTGCCAGCAGTGGAAGACAGGGAAAGGTATCCAATGAGCAGTTCTTC
13,-,TRBV27,-,TRBJ2-3,CASGDRVTDTQYF,TGTGCCAGCGGAGACAGAGTCACAGATACGCAGTATTTT
17,TRBD1,TRBV5-1,-,TRBJ2-2,CASSPKKQGAIVGELFF,TGCGCCAGCAGCCCAAAAAAACAGGGGGCAATTGTCGGGGAGCTGTTTTTT
15,-,TRBV9,-,TRBJ2-2,CASSVVAGNTGELFF,TGTGCCAGCAGCGTAGTGGCAGGAAACACCGGGGAGCTGTTTTTT
13,-,TRBV2,-,TRBJ1-1,CASSLDANTEAFF,TGTGCCAGCAGTCTAGACGCGAACACTGAAGCTTTCTTT
13,-,TRBV19,-,TRBJ1-1,CASSIDRATEAFF,TGTGCCAGTAGTATAGACAGGGCCACTGAAGCTTTCTTT
12,-,TRBV19,once,TRBJ1-2,CASSIQGGGYTF,TGTGCCAGTAGTATACAGGGTGGTGGCTACACCTTC
15,TRBD1,TRBV5-4,-,TRBJ2-1,CASSLWDRRYNEQFF,TGTGCCAGCAGCTTGTGGGACAGGCGCTACAATGAGCAGTTCTTC
16,TRBD1,TRBV28,-,TRBJ1-5,CASSSPRTGGNQPQHF,TGTGCCAGCAGTTCTCCTCGGACAGGGGGCAATCAGCCCCAGCATTTT
17,-,TRBV27,once,TRBJ1-2,CASSFSAFPSSTNGYTF,TGTGCCAGCAGTTTCAGCGCTTTCCCTTCTTCAACTAATGGCTACACCTTC
17,TRBD2,TRBV7-3,-,TRBJ2-1,CASSLGTSGRAWGEQFF,TGTGCCAGCAGCTTAGGGACTAGCGGGAGGGCCTGGGGTGAGCAGTTCTTC
13,-,TRBV5-5,-,TRBJ2-7,CASSLATGGEQYF,TGTGCCAGCAGCTTGGCTACAGGTGGCGAGCAGTACTTC
20,TRBD1,TRBV5-1,-,TRBJ1-1,CASSLGPVTDRGRLNTEAFF,TGCGCCAGCAGCTTGGGCCCTGTAACCGACAGGGGAAGGCTGAACACTGAAGCTTTCTTT
13,-,TRBV12-3/TRBV12-4,-,TRBJ2-1,CASSRLDSNEQFF,TGTGCCAGCAGTCGGTTAGACAGCAATGAGCAGTTCTTC
15,-,TRBV5-1,once,TRBJ2-2,CASEALPANTGELFF,TGCGCCAGCGAAGCTCTTCCCGCGAACACCGGGGAGCTGTTTTTT
16,-,TRBV3-1/TRBV3-2,few,TRBJ1-2,CASSQDYGLRAHGYTF,TGTGCCAGCAGCCAAGATTATGGGCTCAGGGCGCATGGCTACACCTTC
16,TRBD2,TRBV4-2,-,TRBJ2-2,CASSQVTSGNTGELFF,TGTGCCAGCAGCCAGGTAACTAGCGGAAACACCGGGGAGCTGTTTTTT
15,TRBD2,TRBV15,once,TRBJ2-7,CATSRPSGGSYEQYF,TGTGCCACCAGCAGACCTAGCGGAGGTTCTTACGAGCAGTACTTC
16,-,TRBV7-8,few,TRBJ1-5,CASSQKPDSIHQPQHF,TGTGCCAGCAGCCAAAAGCCAGACAGTATCCATCAGCCCCAGCATTTT
17,TRBD1,TRBV14,-,TRBJ1-6,CASSQVNPGQGTSPLHF,TGTGCCAGCAGCCAAGTAAACCCGGGACAGGGGACTTCACCCCTCCACTTT
16,TRBD1,TRBV9,once,TRBJ1-1,CASSGLRQGPYTEAFF,TGTGCCAGCAGCGGCCTCCGACAGGGACCGTACACTGAAGCTTTCTTT
14,-,TRBV27,-,TRBJ1-1,CASSLRPPGTEAFF,TGTGCCAGCAGTTTAAGACCCCCGGGGACTGAAGCTTTCTTT
12,-,TRBV28,-,TRBJ2-5,CASSEGGETQYF,TGTGCCAGCAGTGAGGGGGGGGAGACCCAGTACTTC
13,-,TRBV5-6,-,TRBJ1-2,CASSPFGRVVYTF,TGTGCCAGCAGCCCATTCGGCAGGGTTGTCTACACCTTC
17,TRBD2,TRBV9,once,TRBJ2-2,CASSVVPAGENTGELFF,TGTGCCAGCAGCGTAGTGCCCGCGGGGGAAAACACCGGGGAGCTGTTTTTT
14,TRBD2,TRBV19,-,TRBJ2-3,CASRPSGSTDTQYF,TGTGCCAGTAGACCTAGCGGGAGCACAGATACGCAGTATTTT
15,-,TRBV2,-,TRBJ1-6,CASRPQGKFNSPLHF,TGTGCCAGCAGACCCCAGGGGAAGTTTAATTCACCCCTCCACTTT
14,-,TRBV28,-,TRBJ2-1,CASSIQGSYNEQFF,TGTGCCAGCAGTATACAGGGCTCCTACAATGAGCAGTTCTTC
15,-,TRBV3-1/TRBV3-2,-,TRBJ2-5,CASRSLGGPGETQYF,TGTGCCAGCAGGTCCCTCGGGGGGCCGGGGGAGACCCAGTACTTC